The next 4 T cell receptor beta chains were all read from a single sample in a study of human T cells and chemical hapten exposure. TCRdb ran MiXCR on the RACE reads and lists one entry per CDR3 protein. The table includes some 330,000 distinct CDR3 sequences, approximately 5.8% detected once. Time point defined: pre-sensitization, week 0. Specified treatment: therapeutic diphenylcyclopropenone sensitization with weekly scalp DPC. The input for sequencing was whole blood, taken in connection with sensitization to the hapten diphenylcyclopropenone (DPC). These receptors were obtained from a young woman with alopecia areata. Some clones in this sample may be carry-over from other donors' samples.

This clonotype was recorded many times. The chain combines TRBV3-1 with TRBJ2-5; perhaps TRBD1 as D (5 bases). The CDR3 is 13 amino acids. Germline assignment: CDR1 LGHDT and CDR2 YNNKEL (reference sequence). Trimming shortened V by 5 bases and J by 1 base, and 8 bases separated the two germline ends. The CDR3 coding sequence is TGTGCCAGCAGCGACAGACTCCAAGAGACCCAGTACTTC. It is translated as CASSDRLQETQYF.

The sample holds a few counts of this clonotype. The chain carries TRBV3-1 and TRBJ2-4, with D possibly TRBD2 on 5 matching bases. CDR3 size: 13 residues. Per the germline V gene, CDR1 is LGHDT and CDR2 is YNNKEL (reference sequence). Trimming took 0 bases from V and 15 from J, leaving 15 bases between them. CDR3 amino acids: CASSQDRGSRGYF. The CDR3 DNA is TGTGCCAGCAGCCAAGATCGCGGGTCTCGGGGGTACTTC.

This clonotype was counted between two and nine times. The chain is built from TRBV29-1 and TRBJ2-3; possibly TRBD1 or TRBD2 for D (5 bases each). The CDR3 is made up of 12 amino acids. The germline V gene has CDR1 SQVTM and CDR2 ANQGSEA. Deletions cut 1 base from V and 6 bases from J, with 8 bases between. CDR3 bases: TGCAGCGTTGAAGGAGGGGTTGATACGCAGTATTTT. Its protein product is CSVEGGVDTQYF.

This clonotype has at least ten counts. The chain links TRBV4-3 to TRBJ1-1; perhaps TRBD1 as D (5 bases). V lost 3 bases and J lost 1, with 24 bases in between. Germline-derived CDR1 and CDR2 are LGHNA and YSLEER. The CDR3 spans 19 residues. CDR3 residues: CASSQTDDMSLPPNTEAFF. The CDR3 DNA reads as TGCGCCAGCAGCCAGACAGATGACATGTCCCTGCCCCCGAACACTGAAGCTTTCTTT.